These 27 T cell receptor beta chains were all obtained from the same sample, sequenced in a study of blood T cell repertoires in COVID-19. The data were produced by immunoSEQ multiplex PCR, yet TCRdb's version contains in-frame clones alone and is incomplete. The table has about 53,000 clones, more than 60% seen once; the top ten hold more than 12%. The material sequenced was peripheral blood. These receptors were collected from a human donor with active or convalescent COVID-19. The donor label of this sample is uncertain.

The genes are TRBV6-5 and TRBJ2-5; D ambiguous. Trimming left V 2 bases short and J 3 bases short, with 10 bases between. The CDR3 has 14 amino acids. Germline V gives CDR1 MNHEY, CDR2 SVGAGI. CDR3 loop: CASSYQQHKETQYF. CDR3 bases: TGTGCCAGCAGTTACCAACAACACAAAGAGACCCAGTACTTC.

The V gene is TRBV19, the J gene TRBJ1-3; 9 bases map to TRBD1. The CDR3 is made up of 14 amino acids. Germline V gene data show CDR1 as LNHDA and CDR2 as SQIVND (reference sequence). The V and J ends lost 9 bases and 5 bases, in that order; junction bases with no gene match: 8. CDR3 region: CARGGQGKRNTIYF. The CDR3 region has the DNA TGTGCCAGGGGGGGACAGGGCAAGCGAAACACCATATATTTT.

The J gene is TRBJ2-1, the V gene TRBV27; D possibly corresponds to TRBD1 (6 bases). CDR3 length: 12 amino acids. V lost 6 bases and J 12 bases, leaving 15 bases between the germline ends. The germline gives CDR1 MNHEY, CDR2 SMNVEV (reference sequence). Here the CDR3 reads CASRSQGPSQFF. As DNA, the CDR3 is TGTGCCAGCAGATCACAGGGACCGTCGCAGTTCTTC.

This chain links TRBV6-5 with TRBJ1-2, with 9 bases that match TRBD1. After removal of 6 bases from V and 2 bases from J, the junction contained 4 bases not matched to a gene. The CDR3 is made up of 14 amino acids. CDR1 and CDR2 (germline): MNHEY, SVGAGI. CDR3 coding DNA: TGTGCCAGCAGGGGACAGGGCTGGAACTATGGCTACACCTTC. This translates into CASRGQGWNYGYTF.

V gene TRBV5-4 combines with J gene TRBJ1-2; tentatively, D is TRBD1 (6 bases). Germline CDR1 reads SGHNT; CDR2 reads YYREEE (reference sequence). The CDR3 length is 12 residues. V lost 5 bases and J 2 bases, leaving 7 bases between the germline ends. CDR3 region: CASRGTNYGYTF. The CDR3 DNA reads as TGTGCCAGCAGAGGGACAAACTATGGCTACACCTTC.

The chain couples TRBV7-3 to TRBJ1-1; D possibly corresponds to TRBD1 (6 bases). The CDR3 length is 14 residues. Germline CDR1 reads SGHTA; CDR2 reads FQGTGA. The V and J ends lost 4 bases and 5 bases respectively, with 14 bases between them. DNA for the CDR3: TGTGCCAGCAGCTCAACCAGGGGCGGGACTGAAGCTTTCTTT. Residues: CASSSTRGGTEAFF.

This clone was detected once. The rearrangement links TRBV29-1 to TRBJ2-1; D may be TRBD2 (6 bases). CDR1 and CDR2 from the germline V gene are SQVTM and ANQGSEA. Trimming left V 7 bases short and J 5 bases short, with 12 bases between. The CDR3 loop spans 12 amino acids. This CDR3 reads CSALPGDNEQFF. CDR3 bases: TGCAGCGCCCTACCGGGGGACAATGAGCAGTTCTTC.

The chain combines TRBV4-1 with TRBJ2-3; 10 nucleotides line up with TRBD1. CDR1 MGHRA and CDR2 YSYEKL come from the germline V gene. The CDR3 runs to 17 residues. Trimming at V came to 0 bases and at J to 6 bases, leaving 9 bases not matched to a gene. CDR3 protein: CASSQDRGQGPGDTQYF. The CDR3 bases are TGCGCCAGCAGCCAAGATCGGGGACAGGGGCCAGGGGATACGCAGTATTTT.

This chain links TRBV6-5 with TRBJ2-2; TRBD2 is a possible D gene (5 bases). CDR1 is MNHEY and CDR2 is SVGAGI in the germline V gene. This CDR3 has 15 amino acids. V dropped 1 base and J dropped 5 bases, with 11 bases sitting between them. The CDR3 DNA is TGTGCCAGCAGTTACTGGAGGAAGTGGACCGGGGAGCTGTTTTTT. It is translated as CASSYWRKWTGELFF.

This clone was recorded once. This chain uses TRBV19 with TRBJ1-1; tentative D call: TRBD1 (6 bases). This CDR3 contains 14 residues. Germline CDR1 reads LNHDA; CDR2 reads SQIVND (reference sequence). The V end was cut by 2 bases, the J end by 3 bases, with 10 bases between. As DNA, the CDR3 is TGTGCCAGTAGTATAACAGGGATGGACACTGAAGCTTTCTTT. It translates to CASSITGMDTEAFF.

This chain links TRBV7-2 with TRBJ2-1; 10 positions agree with TRBD2. The trim removed 4 bases at V and 4 bases at J, leaving 1 base unmatched. Germline V gives CDR1 SGHTA, CDR2 FQGNSA. The CDR3 is made up of 14 amino acids. CDR3 region: CASSSSGSYNEQFF. The CDR3 DNA sequence: TGTGCCAGCAGCTCTAGCGGGAGTTACAATGAGCAGTTCTTC. The full variable domain, rest sourced from reference TRBV7-2 and TRBJ2-1, is GAGVSQSPSNKVTEKGKDVELRCDPISGHTALYWYRQSLGQGLEFLIYFQGNSAPDKSGLPSDRFSAERTGGSVSTLTIQRTQQEDSAVYLCASSSSGSYNEQFFGPGTRLTVL.

This clone was seen a handful of times. The chain couples TRBV6-2 or TRBV6-3 to TRBJ2-7; a possible D gene is TRBD1 (6 bases). The CDR3 runs to 16 residues. V was pared by 6 bases and J by 2 bases, with 20 bases between. Looked up from germline, CDR1 is MNHEY and CDR2 is SVGEGT. In DNA form, the CDR3 reads TGTGCCAGCAGCCCCGCAGGGGTGGAAGGGACCTACGAGCAGTACTTC. Encoded protein: CASSPAGVEGTYEQYF.

V is TRBV27 and J is TRBJ2-2, with 10 bases that match TRBD2. The CDR3 loop spans 14 amino acids. Germline V gene lookup returns CDR1 MNHEY and CDR2 SMNVEV (reference sequence). With 3 bases clipped from V and 6 bases from J, the junction kept 1 base outside the gene matches. Here the CDR3 reads CASSLGTSAGELFF. Here the CDR3 DNA reads TGTGCCAGCAGTTTGGGGACTAGCGCCGGGGAGCTGTTTTTT.

The CDR3 coding sequence is TGCAGCGTTATAGGGAGTGGGCCAACTAATGAAAAACTGTTTTTT. It is translated as CSVIGSGPTNEKLFF. The chain links TRBV29-1 to TRBJ1-4; D gene uncertain. Germline CDR1 and CDR2: SQVTM and ANQGSEA. V was cut by 5 bases and J by 0 bases, with 13 bases left in between. This CDR3 has 15 residues.

This clone was counted a few times. This chain uses TRBV14 with TRBJ2-1; the match to TRBD2 covers 7 bases. The trim removed 1 base at V and 4 bases at J, leaving 1 base unmatched. Germline lookup yields CDR1 SGHDN and CDR2 FVKESK. This CDR3 spans 14 amino acids. The CDR3 sequence: CASSQGGGYNEQFF. CDR3 nucleotide sequence: TGTGCCAGCAGCCAAGGGGGGGGGTACAATGAGCAGTTCTTC.

The chain uses TRBV7-3 and TRBJ2-1; 8 bases are shared with TRBD2. The CDR3 runs 14 residues. CDR1 and CDR2 (germline): SGHTA, FQGTGA. V shed 5 bases and J 5 bases; nucleotides not matched to a gene: 5. The CDR3 DNA is TGTGCCAGCAGCCCTAGCGGGCTAAACAATGAGCAGTTCTTC. This gives the protein CASSPSGLNNEQFF.

The V call is TRBV19, the J call TRBJ2-7; 8 nucleotides match TRBD1. This CDR3 contains 13 residues. The V segment lost 5 bases and the J segment 1 base; nucleotides outside the gene matches: 1. Germline values: CDR1 LNHDA, CDR2 SQIVND (reference sequence). CDR3 DNA sequence: TGTGCCAGTAGTGGGACAGGTTCCTACGAGCAGTACTTC. This translates into CASSGTGSYEQYF.

The chain is built from TRBV11-1 and TRBJ2-1; D is unclear. Germline-derived CDR1 and CDR2 are SGHAT and FQDESV (reference sequence). The V and J ends lost 1 base and 5 bases respectively, with 15 bases between them. CDR3 length: 16 amino acids. CDR3 amino acids: CASSLVGVHLDNEQFF. CDR3 DNA sequence: TGTGCCAGCAGCTTAGTCGGAGTTCATCTTGACAATGAGCAGTTCTTC.

This clone was found a few times. The rearrangement links TRBV20-1 to TRBJ2-1; D ambiguous. With 5 bases removed from V and 8 bases from J, the gap between germline ends came to 10 bases. This CDR3 contains 11 residues. The germline gives CDR1 DFQATT, CDR2 SNEGSKA (reference sequence). The CDR3 DNA is TGCAGTGCTCAGCAGGTCCATGAGCAGTTCTTC. Its translation: CSAQQVHEQFF.

This clone was recorded a few times. The gene calls are TRBV9 and TRBJ1-6; the D gene is possibly TRBD1 (6 bases). This CDR3 has 14 amino acids. Germline-derived CDR1 and CDR2 are SGDLS and YYNGEE. V lost 0 bases and J 5 bases, leaving 6 bases between the germline ends. This CDR3 reads CASSVAGDNSPLHF. The CDR3 DNA sequence: TGTGCCAGCAGCGTAGCAGGGGATAATTCACCCCTCCACTTT.

The CDR3 here is CASSRTPDRGVNEKLFF. CDR3 coding DNA: TGTGCCAGTAGCCGTACCCCGGACAGGGGGGTGAATGAAAAACTGTTTTTT. The chain recombines TRBV19 with TRBJ1-4; 10 nucleotides match TRBD1. The V and J ends lost 6 bases and 5 bases, in that order; junction bases with no gene match: 12. CDR1 is LNHDA and CDR2 is SQIVND in the germline V gene (reference sequence). CDR3 length: 17 amino acids.

V is TRBV5-1 and J is TRBJ2-3, with 8 bases matching TRBD1. The V gene end was trimmed by 0 bases and the J gene end by 2 bases; junction bases not matched to a gene: 5. This CDR3 has 16 residues. The germline CDR1 and CDR2 sequences are SGHRS and YFSETQ. The CDR3 reads CASSLAIQGDTDTQYF. The DNA for the CDR3 is TGCGCCAGCAGCTTGGCGATACAGGGGGACACAGATACGCAGTATTTT.

V usage is TRBV3-1 (or the pseudogene TRBV3-2) and J usage is TRBJ1-4; 8 bases match TRBD1. The CDR3 is 15 residues long. Per germline, CDR1 LGHDT and CDR2 YNNKEL (reference sequence). Unmatched junction bases numbered 13, after V lost 5 bases and J lost 11 bases. The CDR3, as DNA: TGTGCCAGCAGCGAAAACCCCATGACAGGGGCTAAACTGTTTTTT. Translated, it gives CASSENPMTGAKLFF.

V and J are TRBV9 and TRBJ2-1; D is undetermined. This CDR3 region has 12 residues. Germline V gives CDR1 SGDLS, CDR2 YYNGEE. V lost 4 bases and J 10 bases, leaving 12 bases between the germline ends. CDR3 loop: CASSPVLGEQFF. As DNA, the CDR3 is TGTGCCAGCAGCCCCGTTCTGGGCGAGCAGTTCTTC.

Concerning this clone: Other nucleotide sequences in the sample specify the same CDR3. This chain links TRBV7-3 with TRBJ2-1; TRBD2 aligns across 7 bases. CDR1 SGHTA and CDR2 FQGTGA come from the germline V gene. The CDR3 has 11 residues. Unmatched junction bases numbered 0, after V lost 4 bases and J lost 9 bases. The CDR3 nucleotides read TGTGCCAGCAGCTGGGGGGGTGAGCAGTTCTTC. Translated: CASSWGGEQFF.

This clone was seen more than once but under ten times. This chain links TRBV30 with TRBJ2-7, with 9 bases matching TRBD2. Germline assignment: CDR1 GTSNPN and CDR2 SVGIG (reference sequence). V trimming: 3 bases; J trimming: 5 bases; junction bases outside the gene matches: 11. The CDR3 runs 15 residues. The CDR3 sequence: CAWSVPGLARNEQYF. The CDR3, as DNA: TGTGCCTGGAGCGTCCCGGGACTAGCACGTAACGAGCAGTACTTC.

This chain connects TRBV6-1 to TRBJ1-5; D remains ambiguous. Trimming shortened V by 2 bases and J by 4 bases, and 9 bases separated the two germline ends. CDR1 MNHNS and CDR2 SASEGT come from the germline V gene. The CDR3 covers 14 residues. CDR3 residues: CASSELNRNQPQHF. The CDR3 DNA follows: TGTGCCAGCAGTGAATTGAACCGGAATCAGCCCCAGCATTTT.